The 17 T cell receptor beta chains in this list originate from one sample, sequenced in a study of shared clonotypes between healthy human individuals. Naive CD8 cells, CD45RO-negative and positively selected for CCR7, excluded terminally differentiated effector memory CD45RA+ cells. Clones were read by immunoSEQ multiplex PCR, and TCRdb kept only the in-frame ones, dropping some. Of about 750,000 clones in the sample, 80% to 95% were seen once. Sequencing was done on a sample of naive CD8+ T cells sorted from blood. These receptors came from a man aged 30-40 years in good health.

Only a few counts were recorded for this clone. The chain links TRBV2 to TRBJ1-5, with no clear D. The germline V gene has CDR1 SNHLY and CDR2 FYNNEI. The germline V and J ends were trimmed by 7 bases and 4 bases, with 8 bases remaining between them. CDR3 size: 12 residues. DNA of the CDR3: TGTGCCAGCAAGGCAGGTAATCAGCCCCAGCATTTT. Its translation is CASKAGNQPQHF.

The rearrangement links TRBV5-1 to TRBJ1-4, with 7 bases identical to TRBD1. The CDR3 spans 13 residues. The junction had 6 bases not matched to a gene; V was cut back by 7 bases and J by 6 bases. Germline CDR1 reads SGHRS; CDR2 reads YFSETQ. CDR3 residues: CASSQGDDEKLFF. As DNA, the CDR3 is TGCGCCAGCTCGCAGGGGGATGATGAAAAACTGTTTTTT. Filled out from reference TRBV5-1 and TRBJ1-4, the complete variable domain reads KAGVTQTPRYLIKTRGQQVTLSCSPISGHRSVSWYQQTPGQGLQFLFEYFSETQRNKGNFPGRFSGRQFSNSRSEMNVSTLELGDSALYLCASSQGDDEKLFFGSGTQLSVL.

The chain joins TRBV6-5 to TRBJ2-7, with TRBD1 matching 7 bases. The junction had 5 bases not matched to a gene; V was cut back by 0 bases and J by 0 bases. The CDR3 is made up of 16 amino acids. The germline CDR1 and CDR2 sequences are MNHEY and SVGAGI. CDR3 sequence: CASSYSRDSSSYEQYF. The CDR3 DNA sequence: TGTGCCAGCAGTTACTCCCGGGACAGTTCCTCCTACGAGCAGTACTTC.

Regarding this clone: One end of the junction varies from germline; a read error may be responsible. This sequence joins TRBV5-6 and TRBJ1-1, with D perhaps TRBD1 (5 bases). CDR3 length equals 14 residues. Germline V gives CDR1 SGHDT, CDR2 YYEEEE. CDR3 nucleotides: TGTACCAGCAGCTTCGGGTTGGGGGACACTGAAGCTTTCTTT. It yields the protein CTSSFGLGDTEAFF.

V is TRBV7-9 and J is TRBJ2-1, with D perhaps matching TRBD2 (6 bases). Germline CDR1 reads SEHNR; CDR2 reads FQNEAQ (reference sequence). With 5 bases removed from V and 9 bases from J, the gap between germline ends came to 11 bases. This CDR3 region has 12 residues. CDR3 region: CASSPPRGEQFF. For the CDR3, the DNA is TGTGCCAGCAGCCCACCGCGGGGTGAGCAGTTCTTC.

As concerns this clone: One end of the junction varies from germline; a read error may be responsible. The chain joins TRBV5-4 to TRBJ2-1; a possible D gene is TRBD2 (6 bases). This CDR3 comprises 15 residues. Germline V gene lookup returns CDR1 SGHNT and CDR2 YYREEE (reference sequence). The chain's CDR3 is CASSQDGRGVNEQFF. The CDR3 nucleotides are TGCGCCAGCAGCCAAGATGGACGCGGGGTGAATGAGCAGTTCTTC.

J is TRBJ1-2 and V is TRBV4-1, with a tentative D call TRBD1 (5 bases). The length of the CDR3 is 15 residues. Germline CDR1 and CDR2: MGHRA and YSYEKL. The V gene lost 1 base and the J gene lost 1 base, with 10 bases spanning the gap. CDR3 in DNA: TGCGCCAGCAGCCAAGTAAGCCAGGGTAACTATGGCTACACCTTC. Translating gives CASSQVSQGNYGYTF.

This sequence joins TRBV28 and TRBJ2-1, with 13 bases lining up with TRBD2. V was clipped by 4 bases and J by 0 bases; unmatched bases: 21. CDR1 is MDHEN and CDR2 is SYDVKM in the germline V gene. This CDR3 region has 23 residues. CDR3: CASSSPGTSGTNHLSRSYNEQFF. Written as DNA, the CDR3 is TGTGCCAGCAGTTCCCCCGGGACTAGCGGGACCAACCATTTATCCCGCTCCTACAATGAGCAGTTCTTC.

The CDR3 spells CASSQQGMVAYYGYTF. The CDR3 coding sequence is TGTGCCAGCAGCCAACAAGGAATGGTCGCTTACTATGGCTACACCTTC. The chain combines TRBV7-2 with TRBJ1-2, with unresolved D. CDR3 length equals 16 residues. Trimming took off 5 bases at V and 3 bases at J, with 19 bases between the two ends. The germline gives CDR1 SGHTA, CDR2 FQGNSA.

This chain uses TRBV11-3 with TRBJ2-7, with 9 positions matching TRBD1. The CDR3 runs to 13 residues. CDR1 and CDR2 from the germline V gene are SGHNT and YENEEA. Trimming removed 6 bases from V and 6 bases from J; junction bases left unmatched: 6. The CDR3 nucleotides are TGTGCCAGCAGTTCGACAGGGGGGGTCGAGCAGTACTTC. Translating it yields CASSSTGGVEQYF.

The chain recombines TRBV7-6 with TRBJ2-1; 8 bases are a match to TRBD2. The CDR3 sequence is 15 residues long. Per germline, CDR1 SGHVS and CDR2 FNYEAQ. The V gene end was trimmed by 2 bases and the J gene end by 5 bases; junction bases not matched to a gene: 5. CDR3 amino acids: CASSLKGLGHNEQFF. The CDR3 DNA is TGTGCCAGCAGCTTAAAGGGACTAGGGCACAATGAGCAGTTCTTC. The complete variable domain, with remaining parts taken from reference TRBV7-6 and TRBJ2-1, reads GAGVSQSPRYKVTKRGQDVALRCDPISGHVSLYWYRQALGQGPEFLTYFNYEAQQDKSGLPNDRFSAERPEGSISTLTIQRTEQRDSAMYRCASSLKGLGHNEQFFGPGTRLTVL.

This clone was observed once. V is TRBV28 and J is TRBJ2-7, with D possibly being TRBD2 (6 bases). The CDR3 runs 17 residues. Looked up from germline, CDR1 is MDHEN and CDR2 is SYDVKM. V was cut by 3 bases and J by 2 bases, with 20 bases left in between. The CDR3 spells CASSLRRGLGPTYEQYF. CDR3 in DNA: TGTGCCAGCAGTTTGCGAAGGGGACTCGGACCTACCTACGAGCAGTACTTC.

The CDR3 DNA is TGTGCCAGCTTCGGGATTTCTTCCTACAATGAGCAGTTCTTC. This gives the protein CASFGISSYNEQFF. V and J are TRBV9 and TRBJ2-1; possibly TRBD2 for D (5 bases). Germline V gene data show CDR1 as SGDLS and CDR2 as YYNGEE. This CDR3 has 14 residues. V was trimmed by 7 bases and J by 1 base, leaving 12 bases between them. The whole variable domain, remainder taken from reference TRBV9 and TRBJ2-1, is DSGVTQTPKHLITATGQRVTLRCSPRSGDLSVYWYQQSLDQGLQFLIQYYNGEERAKGNILERFSAQQFPDLHSELNLSSLELGDSALYFCASFGISSYNEQFFGPGTRLTVL.

The chain couples TRBV19 to TRBJ1-1; tentative D call: TRBD1 (6 bases). V dropped 4 bases and J dropped 3 bases, with 12 bases sitting between them. The CDR3 length is 14 residues. CDR1 LNHDA and CDR2 SQIVND come from the germline V gene (reference sequence). The CDR3 DNA is TGTGCCAGTAGTAACAGGTCAGGGGACACTGAAGCTTTCTTT. Translated, it gives CASSNRSGDTEAFF. Complete variable domain (other parts from reference TRBV19 and TRBJ1-1): DGGITQSPKYLFRKEGQNVTLSCEQNLNHDAMYWYRQDPGQGLRLIYYSQIVNDFQKGDIAEGYSVSREKKESFPLTVTSAQKNPTAFYLCASSNRSGDTEAFFGQGTRLTVV.

V usage is TRBV4-1 and J usage is TRBJ2-5; 9 nucleotides align to TRBD2. CDR3 length: 17 residues. The germline gives CDR1 MGHRA, CDR2 YSYEKL. With 1 base clipped from V and 4 bases from J, the junction kept 10 bases outside the gene matches. The CDR3 is CASSQVPGLADPETQYF. CDR3 coding DNA: TGCGCCAGCAGCCAAGTCCCGGGACTAGCCGATCCAGAGACCCAGTACTTC.

The gene calls are TRBV5-5 and TRBJ2-1, with a tentative D call TRBD2 (6 bases). The germline V gene encodes CDR1 SGHKS and CDR2 YYEKEE (reference sequence). V was clipped by 4 bases and J by 7 bases, with 18 bases between them. The CDR3 extends over 15 amino acids. CDR3 coding DNA: TGTGCCAGCAGCCGGGATACGGGACTCCTTAATGAGCAGTTCTTC. Its translation: CASSRDTGLLNEQFF.

V usage is TRBV9 and J usage is TRBJ2-7, with 7 bases identical to TRBD1. V shed 3 bases, J shed 2 bases, and the junction held 2 bases outside the gene matches. CDR3 length: 13 amino acids. Per the germline V gene, CDR1 is SGDLS and CDR2 is YYNGEE. CDR3 in amino acids: CASSGDSAYEQYF. The DNA of the CDR3 is TGTGCCAGCAGCGGGGACAGCGCCTACGAGCAGTACTTC.